Below, 26 T cell receptor beta chains from the same sample are listed, as sequenced in a study of beta chain features in type 1 diabetes (dated by TCRdb to 2016 to 2019). Receptor libraries were prepared by the immunoSEQ multiplex PCR assay. The High Capacity cDNA Reverse Transcription Kit was used to reverse transcribe all of the isolated RNA, meaning that expressed TCRB transcripts were what got sequenced. Entries here come from immuneACCESS through TCRdb and include only in-frame sequences with V and J called. Some clones fail to appear in such tables; in the studies checked, an unresolved V gene covers under half of the shortfall, and the cause of the remainder is unknown. For this sample there are under 450,000 clones; approximately 15% appear just once. The top ten hold roughly 0.033% of the sample. Input material: naive CD4+ T cells from blood. The sample's cell subset or site label is to be understood as: true naive CD4+ T cells. The receptors stem from a man aged 30-40 years in good health.

This clone was seen more than once but under ten times. This chain uses TRBV14 with TRBJ1-5, with D perhaps matching TRBD1 (6 bases). The CDR3 is made up of 13 amino acids. The germline CDR1 and CDR2 sequences are SGHDN and FVKESK. The V and J ends lost 4 bases and 5 bases respectively, with 9 bases between them. The CDR3 protein is CASSLTGYQPQHF. The CDR3 DNA follows: TGTGCCAGCAGCCTCACAGGGTATCAGCCCCAGCATTTT.

With regard to this clone: This may come from a read error, since a much larger clone is one base off. V is TRBV29-1 and J is TRBJ2-6; the match to TRBD1 covers 10 bases. CDR1 SQVTM and CDR2 ANQGSEA come from the germline V gene. There are 17 residues in the CDR3. With 7 bases clipped from V and 0 bases from J, the junction kept 9 bases outside the gene matches. The chain's CDR3 is CSGIDRGPSSGANVLTF. For the CDR3, the DNA is TGCAGCGGGATAGACAGGGGGCCCTCCTCTGGGGCCAACGTCCTGACTTTC. Drawing the rest from reference TRBV29-1 and TRBJ2-6, the complete variable domain is SAVISQKPSRDICQRGTSLTIQCQVDSQVTMMFWYRQQPGQSLTLIATANQGSEATYESGFVIDKFPISRPNLTFSTLTVSNMSPEDSSIYLCSGIDRGPSSGANVLTFGAGSRLTVL.

V usage is TRBV4-1 and J usage is TRBJ2-7, with 7 nucleotides matching TRBD1. From germline, CDR1 is MGHRA and CDR2 YSYEKL. The CDR3 consists of 17 residues. V lost 3 bases to trimming and J lost 0 bases; unmatched junction nucleotides: 11. DNA of the CDR3: TGCGCCAGCAGCCAGAGGCTGGACAGGAAAAGCTCCTACGAGCAGTACTTC. Translation: CASSQRLDRKSSYEQYF.

V usage is TRBV25-1 and J usage is TRBJ1-5, with D perhaps TRBD1 (5 bases). CDR1 and CDR2 (germline): MGHDK, SYGVNS. Trimming took 5 bases from V and 9 from J, leaving 11 bases between them. This CDR3 has 12 amino acids. The CDR3 here is CASSNGGGPQHF. The CDR3 coding sequence is TGTGCCAGCAGTAATGGGGGTGGGCCCCAGCATTTT.

The rearrangement joins TRBV5-1 to TRBJ2-7; D gene unclear. The V gene lost 0 bases and the J gene lost 2 bases, with 6 bases spanning the gap. The CDR3 contains 13 residues. CDR1 and CDR2 from the germline V gene are SGHRS and YFSETQ. Written as DNA, the CDR3 is TGCGCCAGCAGCTTGGCCCAGGCCTACGAGCAGTACTTC. Translating gives CASSLAQAYEQYF.

As regards this clone: Other nucleotide sequences from this sample produce the same CDR3. This sequence joins TRBV7-2 and TRBJ2-5, with D unclear. CDR1 is SGHTA, CDR2 FQGNSA, per germline. Deletions cut 2 bases from V and 2 bases from J, with 6 bases between. The CDR3 consists of 13 residues. The CDR3 sequence is CASSLRAQETQYF. The CDR3 DNA follows: TGTGCCAGCAGCTTACGAGCGCAAGAGACCCAGTACTTC. Full variable domain (missing parts from reference TRBV7-2 and TRBJ2-5): GAGVSQSPSNKVTEKGKDVELRCDPISGHTALYWYRQSLGQGLEFLIYFQGNSAPDKSGLPSDRFSAERTGGSVSTLTIQRTQQEDSAVYLCASSLRAQETQYFGPGTRLLVL.

Only a few counts were recorded for this clone. V and J are TRBV5-6 and TRBJ2-7; D is unresolved. Germline assignment: CDR1 SGHDT and CDR2 YYEEEE. With 3 bases removed from V and 2 bases from J, the gap between germline ends came to 6 bases. There are 12 residues in the CDR3. The CDR3 DNA reads TGTGCCAGCAGCTCCTCTACCTACGAGCAGTACGTC. Protein product: CASSSSTYEQYV.

This clone was counted a few times. The J gene is TRBJ1-5, the V gene TRBV6-5; 7 nucleotides align to TRBD1. The CDR3 covers 14 residues. J was trimmed by 5 bases and V by 4 bases; bases with no gene match: 5. The germline V gene has CDR1 MNHEY and CDR2 SVGAGI. CDR3 loop: CASSSPGQYQPQHF. The CDR3 nucleotides read TGTGCCAGCAGTTCCCCGGGACAGTATCAGCCCCAGCATTTT.

This clone was seen a handful of times. This sequence joins TRBV4-2 and TRBJ1-1; 7 positions match TRBD1. V lost 1 base and J lost 7; bases outside the gene matches: 12. The CDR3 runs to 16 residues. The germline CDR1 and CDR2 sequences are LGHNA and YNFKEQ. CDR3 protein: CASSQGSSDRAYEAFF. CDR3 DNA sequence: TGTGCCAGCAGCCAAGGGAGTTCAGACAGGGCCTATGAAGCTTTCTTT.

This clone was recorded a few times. The genes are TRBV21-1 and TRBJ2-1; the tabulated D call, TRBD2, remains unverified against the DNA. TRBV21-1 is designated a pseudogene. The CDR3 has 17 residues. CDR3 DNA: TGTGCCAGCAGCAAAGCGCGGAGCGGGAGAAGTTACAATGAGCAGTTCTTC. Its translation: CASSKARSGRSYNEQFF.

The chain combines TRBV7-9 with TRBJ1-4; 10 nucleotides agree with TRBD1. There are 15 residues in the CDR3. The germline V gene has CDR1 SEHNR and CDR2 FQNEAQ (reference sequence). V was clipped by 4 bases and J by 10 bases; unmatched bases: 9. CDR3 loop: CASSSAGQGFGKLFF. CDR3 in DNA: TGTGCCAGCAGCTCCGCGGGACAGGGGTTCGGAAAACTGTTTTTT. Full variable domain (missing parts from reference TRBV7-9 and TRBJ1-4): DTGVSQNPRHKITKRGQNVTFRCDPISEHNRLYWYRQTLGQGPEFLTYFQNEAQLEKSRLLSDRFSAERPKGSFSTLEIQRTEQGDSAMYLCASSSAGQGFGKLFFGSGTQLSVL.

This clone has just a few counts. The chain links TRBV7-9 to TRBJ2-3; D unresolved. Germline V gene sequence: CDR1 SEHNR, CDR2 FQNEAQ (reference sequence). The length of the CDR3 is 12 residues. Trimming left V 2 bases short and J 6 bases short, with 6 bases between. The CDR3 reads CASSLPQDTQYF. In nucleotides, the CDR3 is TGTGCCAGCAGCTTACCACAGGATACGCAGTATTTT. Full variable domain (rest looked up from reference TRBV7-9 and TRBJ2-3): DTGVSQNPRHKITKRGQNVTFRCDPISEHNRLYWYRQTLGQGPEFLTYFQNEAQLEKSRLLSDRFSAERPKGSFSTLEIQRTEQGDSAMYLCASSLPQDTQYFGPGTRLTVL.

V and J are TRBV27 and TRBJ1-1; D ambiguous. V lost 0 bases to trimming and J lost 0 bases, with 8 bases between them. Germline V gene lookup returns CDR1 MNHEY and CDR2 SMNVEV (reference sequence). The CDR3 runs 15 residues. CDR3 nucleotide sequence: TGTGCCAGCAGTTTATCGAGCCGGATGAACACTGAAGCTTTCTTT. Encoded protein: CASSLSSRMNTEAFF.

The chain carries TRBV11-2 and TRBJ1-1; 10 bases map to TRBD1. The CDR3 consists of 15 residues. Per germline, CDR1 SGHAT and CDR2 FQNNGV. V shed 5 bases and J 1 base; nucleotides not matched to a gene: 4. CDR3 bases: TGTGCCAGCAGCGCCGGGACAGGGGCGAACACTGAAGCTTTCTTT. The encoded protein is CASSAGTGANTEAFF.

The rearrangement uses TRBV19 and TRBJ2-5; D remains unclear. V was cut by 4 bases and J by 4 bases, with 10 bases left in between. From germline, CDR1 is LNHDA and CDR2 SQIVND (reference sequence). CDR3 length: 13 residues. CDR3 DNA: TGTGCCAGTAGTAACCCCTGGGGAGAGACCCAGTACTTC. Protein product: CASSNPWGETQYF.

In its sample, this clone was seen a few times. V gene TRBV5-4 combines with J gene TRBJ2-3; 8 nucleotides agree with TRBD1. Trimming removed 0 bases from V and 6 bases from J; junction bases left unmatched: 6. Germline lookup yields CDR1 SGHNT and CDR2 YYREEE (reference sequence). The CDR3 consists of 15 residues. CDR3 sequence: CASSLGTGKGDTQYF. The CDR3 nucleotides read TGTGCCAGCAGCTTGGGGACAGGGAAAGGGGATACGCAGTATTTT.

This chain links TRBV5-4 with TRBJ1-2; 8 bases are shared with TRBD1. Unmatched junction bases numbered 18, after V lost 10 bases and J lost 7 bases. CDR1 is SGHNT, CDR2 YYREEE, per germline (reference sequence). This CDR3 comprises 15 residues. The chain's CDR3 is CARQDPDRVLRGYTF. As DNA, the CDR3 is TGTGCCCGCCAAGACCCGGACAGGGTCCTGCGTGGCTACACCTTC.

The chain recombines TRBV9 with TRBJ2-3, with 7 bases matching TRBD2. The CDR3 extends over 14 amino acids. CDR1 is SGDLS, CDR2 YYNGEE, per germline. The junction had 5 bases not matched to a gene; V was cut back by 4 bases and J by 3 bases. CDR3 sequence (DNA): TGTGCCAGCAGCATGCGGGGGTTAACAGATACGCAGTATTTT. The encoded protein is CASSMRGLTDTQYF.

The chain recombines TRBV23-1 with TRBJ2-3; perhaps D is TRBD1 or TRBD2 (6 bases each). TRBV23-1 is recorded as an ORF, its role being uncertain. This CDR3 is 14 amino acids long. V was clipped by 6 bases and J by 0 bases, with 10 bases between them. CDR3 bases: TGCGCCAGCAGGGCGGGACAAAGCACAGATACGCAGTATTTT. It codes for CASRAGQSTDTQYF.

V gene TRBV9 combines with J gene TRBJ1-1; D perhaps matches TRBD1 (5 bases). The CDR3 extends over 15 amino acids. V was trimmed by 2 bases and J by 6 bases, leaving 17 bases between them. Germline V gene data show CDR1 as SGDLS and CDR2 as YYNGEE. The CDR3 DNA reads as TGTGCCAGCAGCGTGGTCGACAGACCCCCCGCTGAAGCTTTCTTT. Protein product: CASSVVDRPPAEAFF. The full variable domain, with the rest looked up from reference TRBV9 and TRBJ1-1, is DSGVTQTPKHLITATGQRVTLRCSPRSGDLSVYWYQQSLDQGLQFLIQYYNGEERAKGNILERFSAQQFPDLHSELNLSSLELGDSALYFCASSVVDRPPAEAFFGQGTRLTVV.

The chain links TRBV7-8 to TRBJ2-3; the D is unclear. V dropped 1 base and J dropped 6 bases, with 14 bases sitting between them. Looked up from germline, CDR1 is SGHVS and CDR2 is FQNEAQ. This CDR3 is 15 amino acids long. CDR3 region: CASSLEGPRVDTQYF. The CDR3 DNA reads TGTGCCAGCAGCTTAGAAGGGCCAAGGGTGGATACGCAGTATTTT.

In this sample, this clone turned up a few times. CDR3 protein: CASSLRPTSGDLHEQYF. The CDR3 DNA follows: TGCGCCAGCAGCCTGAGACCAACTAGCGGGGACCTCCACGAGCAGTACTTC. V usage is TRBV4-1 and J usage is TRBJ2-7; 10 bases agree with TRBD2. The germline V gene encodes CDR1 MGHRA and CDR2 YSYEKL. The CDR3 consists of 17 residues. J was trimmed by 5 bases and V by 4 bases; bases with no gene match: 14.

This clone was counted between two and nine times. Within the sample, other DNA sequences also encode this same CDR3. The rearrangement uses TRBV30 and TRBJ2-3; D not resolved. CDR3 length equals 14 residues. CDR1 and CDR2 from the germline V gene are GTSNPN and SVGIG (reference sequence). Trimming removed 0 bases from V and 0 bases from J, with 7 bases in between. Here the CDR3 reads CAWSVRVSTDTQYF. CDR3 in DNA: TGTGCCTGGAGTGTACGAGTTAGCACAGATACGCAGTATTTT.

The sample holds a few counts of this clone. The V gene is TRBV6-5, the J gene TRBJ2-5, with TRBD1 as a possible D gene (6 bases). Germline V gene sequence: CDR1 MNHEY, CDR2 SVGAGI. The CDR3 loop spans 15 amino acids. Trimming left V 5 bases short and J 0 bases short, with 13 bases between. The CDR3 reads CASSARTEYQETQYF. The CDR3 bases are TGTGCCAGCAGTGCCCGGACAGAGTACCAAGAGACCCAGTACTTC.

The gene calls are TRBV4-3 and TRBJ2-3, with D perhaps matching TRBD1 (6 bases). The CDR3 length is 15 residues. Germline V gene data show CDR1 as LGHNA and CDR2 as YSLEER. V gave up 4 bases and J gave up 3 bases, with 14 bases separating them. This chain's CDR3 is CASSPTGRKTDTQYF. CDR3 coding DNA: TGCGCCAGCAGCCCCACAGGGAGAAAGACAGATACGCAGTATTTT.

The V and J genes are TRBV4-3 and TRBJ1-2; 7 nucleotides match TRBD1. Per germline, CDR1 LGHNA and CDR2 YSLEER. The V gene end was trimmed by 1 base and the J gene end by 7 bases; junction bases not matched to a gene: 3. The CDR3 extends over 13 amino acids. In nucleotides, the CDR3 is TGCGCCAGCAGCCAAGCAGGGGGAAGTGGCTACACCTTC. Translated: CASSQAGGSGYTF.